What follows are 3 T cell receptor beta chains derived from one specimen sequenced in a study of yellow fever vaccine responses in identical twins. TCRdb re-analysed the RT-PCR reads in MiXCR, keeping a single row per CDR3 protein. The table includes about 6,900 distinct CDR3 sequences, roughly 84% detected once. Sequencing used T cells from blood (PBMCs), unsorted or a sorted subset (not recorded which), obtained before or after yellow fever vaccination (not recorded which). The receptor source for this set is a young woman who received the yellow fever vaccine.

The chain combines TRBV7-6 with TRBJ2-7; D may match TRBD1 or TRBD2 (5 bases each). Per the germline V gene, CDR1 is SGHVS and CDR2 is FNYEAQ. Trimming removed 2 bases from V and 2 bases from J, with 16 bases in between. CDR3 length: 16 amino acids. Here the CDR3 reads CASSLIAGTATYEQYF. The CDR3 DNA reads TGTGCCAGCAGCTTAATTGCCGGGACGGCTACCTACGAGCAGTACTTC.

This clonotype was seen a single time. The J gene is TRBJ2-1, the V gene TRBV29-1; tentatively, D is TRBD2 (5 bases). V was shortened by 7 bases and J by 3 bases, with 19 bases between the two germline ends. The CDR3 length is 15 residues. Germline CDR1 SQVTM, CDR2 ANQGSEA. CDR3 sequence: CSGEGVMGSYNEQFF. As DNA, the CDR3 is TGCAGCGGTGAGGGAGTAATGGGGAGCTACAATGAGCAGTTCTTC.

This sequence joins TRBV19 and TRBJ2-1, with 7 bases identical to TRBD1. Germline values: CDR1 LNHDA, CDR2 SQIVND (reference sequence). CDR3 length equals 12 residues. V lost 6 bases to trimming and J lost 9 bases; unmatched junction nucleotides: 5. As DNA, the CDR3 is TGTGCCAGTAGACAGGGGTTCGCTGAGCAGTTCTTC. Protein product: CASRQGFAEQFF. The variable domain in full, with the rest retrieved from reference TRBV19 and TRBJ2-1, is DGGITQSPKYLFRKEGQNVTLSCEQNLNHDAMYWYRQDPGQGLRLIYYSQIVNDFQKGDIAEGYSVSREKKESFPLTVTSAQKNPTAFYLCASRQGFAEQFFGPGTRLTVL.